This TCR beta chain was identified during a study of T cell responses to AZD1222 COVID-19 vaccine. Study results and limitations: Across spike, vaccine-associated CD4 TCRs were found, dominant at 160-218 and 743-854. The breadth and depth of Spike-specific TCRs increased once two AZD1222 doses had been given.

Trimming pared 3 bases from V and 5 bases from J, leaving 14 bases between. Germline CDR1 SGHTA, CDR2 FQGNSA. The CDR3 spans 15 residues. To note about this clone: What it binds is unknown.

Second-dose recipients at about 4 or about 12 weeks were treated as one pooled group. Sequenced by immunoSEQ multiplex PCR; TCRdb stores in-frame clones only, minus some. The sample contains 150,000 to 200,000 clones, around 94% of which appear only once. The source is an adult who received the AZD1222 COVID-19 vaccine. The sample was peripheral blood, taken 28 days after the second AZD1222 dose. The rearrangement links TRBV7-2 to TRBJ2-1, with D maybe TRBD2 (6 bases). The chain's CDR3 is CASSLILASHNEQFF. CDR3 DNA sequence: TGTGCCAGCAGCTTGATTCTAGCGAGTCACAATGAGCAGTTCTTC.